A selection of T cell receptor beta chains follows, all from one sample in a study of cytomegalovirus exposure and HLA in healthy donors. Sequencing used immunoSEQ multiplex PCR; TCRdb keeps in-frame clones, though not all of them. The sample carries approximately 120,000 clones, less than 90% recorded once. Material for sequencing was PBMCs. These receptors originate from a man in his late teens or twenties in good health and CMV-seropositive. CDR3s include the opening cysteine and the closing phenylalanine or tryptophan. The D gene is left open where the match is weak. Clone size is stated in some rows and not others, as once, few, many or a class when expanded.

TRBJ1-2,.,TRBV18,.,TGTGCCAGCTCGCCGGCGGGGCCTCTCGGCTACACCTTC,CASSPAGPLGYTF
TRBJ2-7,.,TRBV2,TRBD2,TGTGCCAGCACCTCGACTAGCTCGGGGGAGCAGTACTTC,CASTSTSSGEQYF
TRBJ1-1,.,TRBV2,.,TGTGCCAGCAGCCGAGGACAGCTGAACACTGAAGCTTTCTTT,CASSRGQLNTEAFF
TRBJ2-1,.,TRBV15,.,TGTGCCACCAGCAGAGATGGAGGCAATGAGCAGTTCTTC,CATSRDGGNEQFF
TRBJ2-2,once,TRBV6-6,TRBD1,TGTGCCAGCAGCCAGGGGACAGGCTTTAACACCGGGGAGCTGTTTTTT,CASSQGTGFNTGELFF
TRBJ1-6,.,TRBV7-9,.,TGTGCCAGCAGCTTAGGGCAGAATAATTCACCCCTCCACTTT,CASSLGQNNSPLHF
TRBJ2-7,.,TRBV4-1,TRBD1,TGCGCCAGCAGCCACGGGACAGGGCAGCGCTACGAGCAGTACTTC,CASSHGTGQRYEQYF
TRBJ2-1,.,TRBV4-1,.,TGCGCCAGCAGTAAACTAGATCAGCAGTTCTTC,CASSKLDQQFF
TRBJ1-1,.,TRBV28,TRBD1,TGTGCCGGGTCCGGACAGGGGATTTCGGGAACTGAAGCTTTCTTT,CAGSGQGISGTEAFF
TRBJ2-7,.,TRBV19,TRBD2,TGTGCCAGTAGCCCCACTAGCGGGGGCCTCTACGAGCAGTACTTC,CASSPTSGGLYEQYF
TRBJ1-5,.,TRBV28,TRBD1,TGTGCCAGCAGTTTAGCTACAGGGGTCACCAATCAGCCCCAGCATTTT,CASSLATGVTNQPQHF
TRBJ2-5,.,TRBV27,TRBD2,TGTGCCAGCAGTTTCACTAGCGGGGCCGAGACCCAGTACTTC,CASSFTSGAETQYF
TRBJ1-3,.,TRBV19,TRBD1,TGTGCCAGTAGTACCCCCGGGACAGGGCTTAATTACGGAAACACCATATATTTT,CASSTPGTGLNYGNTIYF
TRBJ1-2,.,TRBV9,.,TGTGCCAGCAGCGGGCGGCGGGGACCGGATGGCTACACCTTC,CASSGRRGPDGYTF
TRBJ2-1,once,TRBV9,.,TGTGCCAGCAGCGGTGGACGAGCGGAAGAGCAGTTCTTC,CASSGGRAEEQFF
TRBJ1-2,.,TRBV9,.,TGTGCCAGCAGCGGCCGGGGGTGGGCCCCCTATGGCTACACCTTC,CASSGRGWAPYGYTF
TRBJ2-3,.,TRBV5-1,TRBD2,TGCGCCAGCAGCACCGGACTAGCGGGGGGTCAAGGGGCAGATACGCAGTATTTT,CASSTGLAGGQGADTQYF
TRBJ2-7,.,TRBV30,.,TGTGCCTGGACCTCCGGGGCCTACGAGCAGTACTTC,CAWTSGAYEQYF
TRBJ1-5,.,TRBV6-1,.,TGTGCCAGCAGGACGACAGCTTATAGCAATCAGCCCCAGCATTTT,CASRTTAYSNQPQHF
TRBJ2-1,few,TRBV2,.,TGTGCCAGCGTGGTGACTTACAATGAGCAGTTCTTC,CASVVTYNEQFF
TRBJ2-7,.,TRBV5-4,.,TGTGCCGGCAGCCCGAGGGGGTTCGAGCAGTACTTC,CAGSPRGFEQYF
TRBJ2-1,few,TRBV13,TRBD2,TGTGCCAGCAGCTTAGAACTAGCGGGGGATGAGCAGTTCTTC,CASSLELAGDEQFF
TRBJ1-2,.,TRBV4-1,.,TGCGCCAGCAGCGAACAGGCGTCGGCTAACTATGGCTACACCTTC,CASSEQASANYGYTF
TRBJ2-7,.,TRBV25-1,.,TGTGCCAGCAGTGAGGGCAGGGATTCCTACGAGCAGTACTTC,CASSEGRDSYEQYF
TRBJ2-2,.,TRBV4-2,.,TGTGCCAGCAGCCAAGATTTGAGGGAAGGCACCGGGGAGCTGTTTTTT,CASSQDLREGTGELFF
TRBJ1-5,.,TRBV10-2,.,TGCGCCAGCACCGGAGACAATCAGCCCCAGCATTTT,CASTGDNQPQHF
TRBJ1-3,.,TRBV9,TRBD1,TGTGCCAGCAGCTCCCGGACAGGGATCTCTGGAAACACCATATATTTT,CASSSRTGISGNTIYF
TRBJ1-5,once,TRBV2,.,TGTGCCAGCACAAGGGGGTATGAGCCCCAGCATTTT,CASTRGYEPQHF
TRBJ1-2,.,TRBV7-8,.,TGTGCCAGCAGCTTACCAGGGAACTATGGCTACACCTTC,CASSLPGNYGYTF
TRBJ1-2,.,TRBV6-5,TRBD1,TGTGCCAGCAGTTACGATGCAGGGGGGTTAAACTATGGCTACACCTTC,CASSYDAGGLNYGYTF
TRBJ2-1,.,TRBV10-3,TRBD2,TGTGCCATCAGTGAGGGTACTAGCGGGGACTACAATGAGCAGTTCTTC,CAISEGTSGDYNEQFF
TRBJ1-1,.,TRBV9,TRBD1,TGTGCCAGCAGCCCGACAGGGACAACTATAGGCACTGAAGCTTTCTTT,CASSPTGTTIGTEAFF
TRBJ1-4,few,TRBV11-2,TRBD1,TGTGCCAGCAGCCCCCCCAGGGGGCGATGGGAAAAACTGTTTTTT,CASSPPRGRWEKLFF
TRBJ1-1,.,TRBV9,.,TGTGCCAGCAGCGAAGACAGAAAGAACACTGAAGCTTTCTTT,CASSEDRKNTEAFF
TRBJ1-5,.,TRBV19,.,TGTGCCAGTAGTATACCAGGTGAGCTATCTCCATTACCCAACCTCAATCAGCCCCAGCATTTT,CASSIPGELSPLPNLNQPQHF
TRBJ1-2,.,TRBV9,.,TGTGCCAGCAGCGCAGTCCAGGGTTATGGCTACACCTTC,CASSAVQGYGYTF
TRBJ1-5,.,TRBV5-6,TRBD1,TGTGCCAGCAAGGGACAGTATAGCAATCAGCCCCAGCATTTT,CASKGQYSNQPQHF
TRBJ2-1,once,TRBV7-9,.,TGTGCCAGCAGCGCGAGCTCGGGTGAGCAGTTCTTC,CASSASSGEQFF
TRBJ1-1,few,TRBV7-8,.,TGTGCCAGCAGACTCCATCTTGCGGGGACTGAAGCTTTCTTT,CASRLHLAGTEAFF
TRBJ2-3,.,TRBV28,TRBD2,TGTGCCAGCAGTTTAGTCGGACTAGCGGGGGGGCCTGGCACAGATACGCAGTATTTT,CASSLVGLAGGPGTDTQYF
TRBJ1-1,.,TRBV2,.,TGTGCCAGCAGTGGGGGGCCAGGGGCGCTGAACACTGAAGCTTTCTTT,CASSGGPGALNTEAFF
TRBJ1-6,.,TRBV27,.,TGTGCCAGCAGTTATGGACAGAGCTCCTATAATTCACCCCTCCACTTT,CASSYGQSSYNSPLHF
TRBJ2-7,.,TRBV4-1,.,TGCGCCAGCAGCCCAAATCGGTTAACAGGGTCCGAGCAGTACTTC,CASSPNRLTGSEQYF
TRBJ1-5,.,TRBV7-8,.,TGTGCCAGCAGCTTACGGGGGGGCTCGATTGATCAGCCCCAGCATTTT,CASSLRGGSIDQPQHF
TRBJ2-4,.,TRBV7-8,TRBD1,TGTGCCAGCAGCTTAACAGGGGACATTCAGTACTTC,CASSLTGDIQYF
TRBJ1-2,.,TRBV2,.,TGTGCCAGCAGTGACCAGGGGCCAACAAGCTATGGCTACACCTTC,CASSDQGPTSYGYTF
TRBJ2-6,.,TRBV4-1,.,TGCGCCAGCAGCCAAGTTTTGAGGGCGGAGGGGGCCAACGTCCTGACTTTC,CASSQVLRAEGANVLTF
TRBJ2-7,.,TRBV5-6,.,TGTGCCAGCAGCAGGGACACCTCCTCCTACGAGCAGTACTTC,CASSRDTSSYEQYF
TRBJ2-6,.,TRBV13,.,TGTGCCACCACGCGGGGGGAGGGGGCGTTTGCTGGGGCCAACGTCCTGACTTTC,CATTRGEGAFAGANVLTF
TRBJ1-5,.,TRBV15,TRBD1,TGTGCCACCAGTAATTCCGGGACAGTCGTCTTTAATCAGCCCCAGCATTTT,CATSNSGTVVFNQPQHF
TRBJ2-7,.,TRBV27,.,TGTGCCAGCAGTTTCGTCCCAGCCTACGAGCAGTACTTC,CASSFVPAYEQYF
TRBJ1-1,.,TRBV7-9,TRBD1,TGTGCCAGCAGCTTAGGCAAAATTTCCGGGACAGGGAACACTGAAGCTTTCTTT,CASSLGKISGTGNTEAFF
TRBJ2-5,.,TRBV10-2,TRBD2,TGCGCCATCCAGCGGGACTCAGAGACCCAGTACTTC,CAIQRDSETQYF
TRBJ1-2,.,TRBV28,.,TGTGCCAGCAGTTTATATGTCAGGGAGGAGGGCTACACCTTC,CASSLYVREEGYTF
TRBJ1-1,.,TRBV5-5,.,TGTGCCAGCAGCTTGAATAGCGTGTCAGGCATTGAAGCTTTCTTT,CASSLNSVSGIEAFF
TRBJ1-3,.,TRBV7-9,TRBD1,TGTGCCAGCAGCTTCGAGGGGGCAGCCGGAAACACCATATATTTT,CASSFEGAAGNTIYF
TRBJ2-7,.,TRBV7-9,TRBD1,TGTGCCAGCAGCTTAGGGCTCGGACAGGGTTCCGGCGAGCAGTACTTC,CASSLGLGQGSGEQYF
TRBJ1-2,.,TRBV6-1,.,TGTGCCAGCAGGGAGCTACAGGGTGGCTATGGCTACACCTTC,CASRELQGGYGYTF
TRBJ2-7,.,TRBV10-1,.,TGCGCCAGCAGTAGGGGTATCGGCTCCTACGAGCAGTACTTC,CASSRGIGSYEQYF